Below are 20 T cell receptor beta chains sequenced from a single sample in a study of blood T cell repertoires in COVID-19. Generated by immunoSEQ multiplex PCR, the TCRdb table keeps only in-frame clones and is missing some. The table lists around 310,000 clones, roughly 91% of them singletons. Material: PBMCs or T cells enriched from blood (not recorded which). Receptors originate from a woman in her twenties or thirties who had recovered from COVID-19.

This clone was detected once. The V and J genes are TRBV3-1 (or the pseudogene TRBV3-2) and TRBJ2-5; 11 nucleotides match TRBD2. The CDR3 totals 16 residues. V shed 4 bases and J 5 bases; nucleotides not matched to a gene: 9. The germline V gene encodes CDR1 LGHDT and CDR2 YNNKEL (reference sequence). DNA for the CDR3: TGTGCCAGCAGCCCGGGGGTACTAGCGGGAGAGGAGACCCAGTACTTC. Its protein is CASSPGVLAGEETQYF.

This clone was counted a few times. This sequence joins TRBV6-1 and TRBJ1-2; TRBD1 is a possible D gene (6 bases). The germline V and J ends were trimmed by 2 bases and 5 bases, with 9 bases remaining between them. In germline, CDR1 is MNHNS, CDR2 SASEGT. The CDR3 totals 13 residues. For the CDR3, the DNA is TGTGCCAGCAGTGAAACAGGGATGTATGGCTACACCTTC. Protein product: CASSETGMYGYTF.

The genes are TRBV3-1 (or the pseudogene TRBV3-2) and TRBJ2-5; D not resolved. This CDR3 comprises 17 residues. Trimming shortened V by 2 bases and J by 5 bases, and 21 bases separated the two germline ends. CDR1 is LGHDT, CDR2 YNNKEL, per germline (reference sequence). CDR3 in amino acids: CASSQLGQVIESETQYF. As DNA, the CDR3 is TGTGCCAGCAGCCAACTTGGTCAGGTAATAGAGTCGGAGACCCAGTACTTC.

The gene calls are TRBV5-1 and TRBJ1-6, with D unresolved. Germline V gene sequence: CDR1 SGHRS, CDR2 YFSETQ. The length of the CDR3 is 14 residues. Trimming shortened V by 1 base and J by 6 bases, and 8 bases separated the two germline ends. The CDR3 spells CASSLTVANSPLHF. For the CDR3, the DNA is TGCGCCAGCAGCTTGACAGTTGCTAATTCACCCCTCCACTTT.

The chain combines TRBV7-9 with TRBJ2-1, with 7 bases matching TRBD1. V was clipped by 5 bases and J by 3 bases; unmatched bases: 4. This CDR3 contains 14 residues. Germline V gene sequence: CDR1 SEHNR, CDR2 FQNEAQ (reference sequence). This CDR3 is CASSGTGVYNEQFF. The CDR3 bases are TGTGCCAGCAGCGGAACAGGGGTCTACAATGAGCAGTTCTTC.

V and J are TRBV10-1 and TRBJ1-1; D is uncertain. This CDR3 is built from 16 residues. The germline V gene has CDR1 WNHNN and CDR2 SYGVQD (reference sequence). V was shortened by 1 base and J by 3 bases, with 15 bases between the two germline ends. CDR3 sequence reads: CASSEFGSKADTEAFF. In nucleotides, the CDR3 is TGCGCCAGCAGTGAGTTCGGCTCCAAGGCGGACACTGAAGCTTTCTTT.

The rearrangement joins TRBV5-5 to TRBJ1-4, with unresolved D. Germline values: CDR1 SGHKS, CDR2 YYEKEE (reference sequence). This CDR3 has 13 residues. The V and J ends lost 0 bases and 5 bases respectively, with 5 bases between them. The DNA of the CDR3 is TGTGCCAGCAGCTTGGTGCGGAATGAAAAACTGTTTTTT. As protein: CASSLVRNEKLFF.

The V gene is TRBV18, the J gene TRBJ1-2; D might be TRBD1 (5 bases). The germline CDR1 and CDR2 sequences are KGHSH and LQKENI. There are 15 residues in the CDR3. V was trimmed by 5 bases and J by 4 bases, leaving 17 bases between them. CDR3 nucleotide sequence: TGTGCCAGCTCAAACAGGAGCGACACGACCTATGGCTACACCTTC. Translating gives CASSNRSDTTYGYTF.

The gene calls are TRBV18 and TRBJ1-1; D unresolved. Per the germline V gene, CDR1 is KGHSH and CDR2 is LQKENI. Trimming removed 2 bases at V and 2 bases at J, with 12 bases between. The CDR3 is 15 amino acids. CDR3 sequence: CASSPGATRNTEAFF. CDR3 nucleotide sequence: TGTGCCAGCTCACCAGGCGCTACTAGAAACACTGAAGCTTTCTTT.

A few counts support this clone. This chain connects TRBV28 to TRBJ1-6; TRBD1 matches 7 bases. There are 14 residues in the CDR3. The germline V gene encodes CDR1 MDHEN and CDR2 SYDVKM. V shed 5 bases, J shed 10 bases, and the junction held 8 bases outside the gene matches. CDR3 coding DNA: TGTGCCAGCAGTCCGACAGGGCCCCCCTCACCCCTCCACTTT. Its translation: CASSPTGPPSPLHF.

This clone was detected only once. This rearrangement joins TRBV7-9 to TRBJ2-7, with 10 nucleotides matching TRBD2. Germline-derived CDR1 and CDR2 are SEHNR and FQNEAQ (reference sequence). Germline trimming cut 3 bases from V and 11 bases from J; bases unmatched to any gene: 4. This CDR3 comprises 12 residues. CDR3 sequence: CASSFLAGEKYF. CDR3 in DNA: TGTGCCAGCAGCTTCCTAGCGGGAGAAAAGTACTTC.

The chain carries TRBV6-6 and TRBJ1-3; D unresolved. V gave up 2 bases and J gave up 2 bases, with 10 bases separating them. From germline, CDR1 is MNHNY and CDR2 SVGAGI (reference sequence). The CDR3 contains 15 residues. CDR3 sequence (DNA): TGTGCCAGCAGTTACGAGGGCGGCGCTGGAAACACCATATATTTT. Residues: CASSYEGGAGNTIYF.

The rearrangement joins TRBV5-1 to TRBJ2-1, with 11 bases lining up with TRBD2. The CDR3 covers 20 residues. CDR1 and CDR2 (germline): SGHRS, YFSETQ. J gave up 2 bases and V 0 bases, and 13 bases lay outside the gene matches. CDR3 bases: TGCGCCAGCAGCTTGGGCCACACTGATAGCGGGAGGGGGACCTACAATGAGCAGTTCTTC. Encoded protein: CASSLGHTDSGRGTYNEQFF.

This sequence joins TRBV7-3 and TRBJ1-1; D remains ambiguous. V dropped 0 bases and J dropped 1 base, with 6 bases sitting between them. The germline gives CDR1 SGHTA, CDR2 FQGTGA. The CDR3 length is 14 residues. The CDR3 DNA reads TGTGCCAGCAGCTTAACCCCCCAGAACACTGAAGCTTTCTTT. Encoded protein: CASSLTPQNTEAFF.

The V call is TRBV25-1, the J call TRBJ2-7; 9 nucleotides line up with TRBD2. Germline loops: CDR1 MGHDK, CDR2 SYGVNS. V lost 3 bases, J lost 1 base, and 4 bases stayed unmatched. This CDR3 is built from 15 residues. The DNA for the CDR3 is TGTGCCAGCAGTGATAGCGGGAGTCTATCCTACGAGCAGTACTTC. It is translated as CASSDSGSLSYEQYF.

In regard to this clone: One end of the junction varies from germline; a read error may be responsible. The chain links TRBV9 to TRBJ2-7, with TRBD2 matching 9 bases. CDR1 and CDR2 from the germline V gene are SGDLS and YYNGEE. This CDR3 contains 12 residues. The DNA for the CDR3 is TGTGCCAGCAGCCGCGGGGGGGACGGCCTCCTCTTC. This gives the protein CASSRGGDGLLF. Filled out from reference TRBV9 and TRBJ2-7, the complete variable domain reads DSGVTQTPKHLITATGQRVTLRCSPRSGDLSVYWYQQSLDQGLQFLIQYYNGEERAKGNILERFSAQQFPDLHSELNLSSLELGDSALYFCASSRGGDGLLFGPGTRLTVT.

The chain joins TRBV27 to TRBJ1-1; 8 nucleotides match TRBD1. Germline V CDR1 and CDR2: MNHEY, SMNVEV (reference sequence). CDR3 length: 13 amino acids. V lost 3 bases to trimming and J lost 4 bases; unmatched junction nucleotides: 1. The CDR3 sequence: CASSFDRGTEAFF. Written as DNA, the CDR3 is TGTGCCAGCAGTTTCGACAGGGGCACTGAAGCTTTCTTT.

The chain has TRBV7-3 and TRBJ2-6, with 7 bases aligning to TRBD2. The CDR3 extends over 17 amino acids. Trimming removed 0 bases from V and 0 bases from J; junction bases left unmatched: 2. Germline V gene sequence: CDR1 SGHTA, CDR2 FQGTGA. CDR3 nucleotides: TGTGCCAGCAGCTTAACGAGCGGGGCCTCTGGGGCCAACGTCCTGACTTTC. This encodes CASSLTSGASGANVLTF.

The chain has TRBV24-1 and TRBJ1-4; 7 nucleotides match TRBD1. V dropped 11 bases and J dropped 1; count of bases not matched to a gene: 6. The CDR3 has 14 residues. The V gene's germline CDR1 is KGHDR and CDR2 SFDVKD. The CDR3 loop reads CAIGDSRTNEKLFF. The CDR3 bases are TGTGCCATCGGGGACAGCCGAACTAATGAAAAACTGTTTTTT.

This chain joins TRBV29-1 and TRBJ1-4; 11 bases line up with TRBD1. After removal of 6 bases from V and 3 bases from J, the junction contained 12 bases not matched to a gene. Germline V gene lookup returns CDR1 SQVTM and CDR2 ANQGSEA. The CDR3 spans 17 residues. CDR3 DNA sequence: TGCAGCGTGGAGCCGGGACAGGGGGAGGTGGCTAATGAAAAACTGTTTTTT. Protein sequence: CSVEPGQGEVANEKLFF.